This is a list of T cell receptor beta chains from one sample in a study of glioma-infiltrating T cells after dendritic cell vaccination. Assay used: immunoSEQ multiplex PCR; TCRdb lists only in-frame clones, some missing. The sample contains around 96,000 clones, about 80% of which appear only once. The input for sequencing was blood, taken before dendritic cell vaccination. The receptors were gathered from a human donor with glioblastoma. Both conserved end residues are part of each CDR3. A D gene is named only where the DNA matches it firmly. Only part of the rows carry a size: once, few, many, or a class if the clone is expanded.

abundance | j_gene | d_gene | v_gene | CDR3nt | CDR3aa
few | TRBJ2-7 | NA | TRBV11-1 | TGTGCCAGCAGCTTAACGAGAGCGGATCCCTCCTACGAGCAGTACTTC | CASSLTRADPSYEQYF
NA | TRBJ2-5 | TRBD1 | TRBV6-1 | TGTGCCAGCAGATTGGACAGGGCTGTGGCCCAGTACTTC | CASRLDRAVAQYF
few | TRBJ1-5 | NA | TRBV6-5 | TGTGCCAGCAGTCGGGACAATAGCAATCAGCCCCAGCATTTT | CASSRDNSNQPQHF
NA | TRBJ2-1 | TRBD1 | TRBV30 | TGTGCCTTCGGACAGGGCGGTAGCCTAAGGAATGAGCAGTTCTTC | CAFGQGGSLRNEQFF
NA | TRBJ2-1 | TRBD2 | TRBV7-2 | TGTGCCAGCAGCTTAAGTGGGACTATTTGGGGAAATGAGCAGTTCTTC | CASSLSGTIWGNEQFF
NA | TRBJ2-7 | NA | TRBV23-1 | TGCGCCGATATGGACAGCAGACGAACGAGCCTTCTGAGCAGATACGAGCAGTACTTC | CADMDSRRTSLLSRYEQYF
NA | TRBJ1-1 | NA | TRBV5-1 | TGCGCCAGCAGGGGGGGCACTGAAGCTTTCTTT | CASRGGTEAFF
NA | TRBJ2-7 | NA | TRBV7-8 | TGTGCCAGCGCCCTAATAAGTACCTACGAGCAGTACTTC | CASALISTYEQYF
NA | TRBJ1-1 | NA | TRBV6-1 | TGTGCCAGCAGCTATGGAGGGAGCACTGAAGCTTTCTTT | CASSYGGSTEAFF
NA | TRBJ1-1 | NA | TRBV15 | TGTGCCACCAGCAGAGATCCGGGAATGAACACTGAAGCTTTCTTT | CATSRDPGMNTEAFF
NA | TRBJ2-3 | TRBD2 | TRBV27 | TGTGCCAGCAGTCCCCTACTAGCGGGGAATGTTCTTAGCACAGATACGCAGTATTTT | CASSPLLAGNVLSTDTQYF
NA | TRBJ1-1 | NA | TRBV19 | TGTGCCAGTAGTACATATCAGGGCGGATCTGAAGCTTTCTTT | CASSTYQGGSEAFF
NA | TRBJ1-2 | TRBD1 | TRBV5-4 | TGTGCCAGCAGCAGACAGGGGGCTGTTGGCTACACCTTC | CASSRQGAVGYTF
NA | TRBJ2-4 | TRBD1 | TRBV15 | TGTGCCACCAGCAGAAGGGGGCCGGGCGAAAACATTCAGTACTTC | CATSRRGPGENIQYF
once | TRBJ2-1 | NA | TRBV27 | TGTGCCAGCAGTCAGACACCAGTGGAGCAGTTCTTC | CASSQTPVEQFF
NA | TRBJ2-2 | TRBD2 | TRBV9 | TGTGCCAGCAGCGTAGGCCCGACTAGCGGGATGGGAGGGGAGCTGTTTTTT | CASSVGPTSGMGGELFF
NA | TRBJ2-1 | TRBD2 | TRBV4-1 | TGCGCCAGCAGCCAAGGGACTAGCGGGACCAATGAGCAGTTCTTC | CASSQGTSGTNEQFF
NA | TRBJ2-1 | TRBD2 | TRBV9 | TGTGCCAGCAGCGTAGCTGGGACTAGCAATGAGCAGTTCTTC | CASSVAGTSNEQFF
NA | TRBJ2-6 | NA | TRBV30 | TGTGCCATCGTGAGCTCTGGGGCCAACGTCCTGACTTTC | CAIVSSGANVLTF
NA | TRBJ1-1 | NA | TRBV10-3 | TGTGCCATCAGTGAGTCCTTGATCAGGGGCAAGCTTGAAGCTTTCTTT | CAISESLIRGKLEAFF
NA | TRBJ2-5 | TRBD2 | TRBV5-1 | TGCGCCAGCAGCTTACTGGGACTAGCGGGGCAAGAGACCCAGTACTTC | CASSLLGLAGQETQYF
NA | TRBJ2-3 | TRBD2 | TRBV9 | TGTGCCAGCAGCGTAGTTAGCGGGGGGACCAACACAGATACGCAGTATTTT | CASSVVSGGTNTDTQYF
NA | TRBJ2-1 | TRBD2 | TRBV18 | TGTGCCAGCTCACCACCGTGGGCTAGCGGGACCTACAATGAGCAGTTCTTC | CASSPPWASGTYNEQFF
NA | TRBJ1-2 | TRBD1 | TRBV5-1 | TGCGCCAGCAGCTTGGCCGGGGACAGGGTAGGATATGGCTACACCTTC | CASSLAGDRVGYGYTF
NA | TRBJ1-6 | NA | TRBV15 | TGTGCCACCTCCAGGGTTTCCTATAATTCACCCCTCCACTTT | CATSRVSYNSPLHF
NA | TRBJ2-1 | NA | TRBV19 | TGTGCCTCCAGGGGGGACCTTTGGCAGTTCTTC | CASRGDLWQFF
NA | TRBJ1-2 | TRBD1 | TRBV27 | TGTGCCAGCAGTTCGTACAGGGGGCTGGACTATGGCTACACCTTC | CASSSYRGLDYGYTF
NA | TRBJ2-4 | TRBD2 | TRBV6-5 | TGTGCCAGCAGGAGGAGCGGGGAGAACATTCAGTACTTC | CASRRSGENIQYF
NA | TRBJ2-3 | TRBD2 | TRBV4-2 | TGTGCCAGCAGCCAGACCGGGACTAGCGGAGCCACAGATACGCAGTATTTT | CASSQTGTSGATDTQYF
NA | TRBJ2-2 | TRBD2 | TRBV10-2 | TGCGCCAGCAGCTTAGCGGGAGGGCCGACCGGGGAGCTGTTTTTT | CASSLAGGPTGELFF
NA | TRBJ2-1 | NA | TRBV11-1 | TGTGCCAGCAGCTTAGCGCTAGGGGCCGAGCAGTTCTTC | CASSLALGAEQFF